This T cell receptor (beta chain) was documented in a study of cytomegalovirus exposure and HLA in healthy donors. This CDR3 contains 16 residues. Trimming removed 0 bases from V and 0 bases from J, with 9 bases in between. Germline V lookup: CDR1 MGHRA, CDR2 YSYEKL. Researchers ran the PCR with 60 Vbeta and 13 Jbeta primers. Sequencing was performed with immunoSEQ multiplex PCR; in TCRdb, only in-frame clones are kept and a portion is missing. The sample has tens of thousands of clones; the top ten hold more than 9.5%. The specimen sequenced was PBMCs. The origin of this receptor is a woman in her forties or fifties in good health and CMV-seropositive. The V and J genes are TRBV4-1 and TRBJ1-5; no clear D gene. The CDR3 protein is CASSQERVYSNQPQHF. The CDR3 DNA is TGCGCCAGCAGCCAAGAAAGAGTATATAGCAATCAGCCCCAGCATTTT.